A single sample is the source of the 27 T cell receptor beta chains below, sequenced in a study of cytomegalovirus exposure and HLA in healthy donors. 13 Jbeta primers and 60 Vbeta primers were used for the PCR. TCRdb's copy holds only in-frame clones and misses some; the assay was immunoSEQ multiplex PCR. This table has approximately 190,000 clones, over 70% appearing once. The source material was PBMCs. The receptor source for this set is a man aged 50 to 59 in good health and CMV-seronegative.

The chain has TRBV28 and TRBJ1-2; the D gene is possibly TRBD1 (6 bases). The CDR3 runs to 14 residues. Trimming pared 2 bases from V and 7 bases from J, leaving 14 bases between. Germline V gives CDR1 MDHEN, CDR2 SYDVKM. Here the CDR3 reads CASSLEAGARGYTF. CDR3 bases: TGTGCCAGCAGTTTAGAGGCAGGGGCGCGTGGCTACACCTTC.

The chain employs TRBV19 and TRBJ1-2, with D perhaps TRBD1 (5 bases). Deletions cut 7 bases from V and 1 base from J, with 13 bases between. Per the germline V gene, CDR1 is LNHDA and CDR2 is SQIVND (reference sequence). The CDR3 contains 14 residues. CDR3 loop: CASKAGHINYGYTF. The CDR3 DNA sequence: TGTGCCAGTAAAGCAGGACATATTAACTATGGCTACACCTTC.

The V call is TRBV5-4, the J call TRBJ2-1, with TRBD1 matching 7 bases. The CDR3 runs 14 residues. CDR1 and CDR2 (germline): SGHNT, YYREEE (reference sequence). The V gene end was trimmed by 4 bases and the J gene end by 6 bases; junction bases not matched to a gene: 7. CDR3 residues: CASSHDPGGNEQFF. The CDR3 bases are TGTGCCAGCAGCCATGACCCAGGGGGCAATGAGCAGTTCTTC.

This clone is a singleton in its sample. V gene TRBV5-8 combines with J gene TRBJ2-7; tentative D call: TRBD2 (6 bases). V dropped 4 bases and J dropped 2 bases, with 16 bases sitting between them. In germline, CDR1 is SGHTS, CDR2 YDEGEE. The CDR3 extends over 15 amino acids. The CDR3 DNA sequence: TGTGCCAGCAGCCACCACGGGACTTCCCCCTACGAGCAGTACTTC. Its protein is CASSHHGTSPYEQYF.

V usage is TRBV25-1 and J usage is TRBJ2-5; the match to TRBD1 covers 9 bases. After removal of 5 bases from V and 3 bases from J, the junction contained 7 bases not matched to a gene. The CDR3 has 15 residues. Germline V gives CDR1 MGHDK, CDR2 SYGVNS. CDR3: CASSKQGALKETQYF. The CDR3 coding sequence is TGTGCCAGCAGTAAACAGGGGGCGCTTAAAGAGACCCAGTACTTC.

The chain has TRBV7-2 and TRBJ1-1, with D tentatively TRBD1 (5 bases). The length of the CDR3 is 12 residues. V lost 5 bases to trimming and J lost 5 bases, with 9 bases between them. CDR1 is SGHTA and CDR2 is FQGNSA in the germline V gene. CDR3 sequence reads: CASSLRQTEAFF. DNA of the CDR3: TGTGCCAGCAGCCTAAGACAGACTGAAGCTTTCTTT. Full variable domain (remainder filled in from reference TRBV7-2 and TRBJ1-1): GAGVSQSPSNKVTEKGKDVELRCDPISGHTALYWYRQSLGQGLEFLIYFQGNSAPDKSGLPSDRFSAERTGGSVSTLTIQRTQQEDSAVYLCASSLRQTEAFFGQGTRLTVV.

This clone was observed a few times. The sample contains more than one DNA sequence encoding this CDR3. The chain couples TRBV2 to TRBJ2-2; unclear D gene. The CDR3 is 11 amino acids. Trimming took off 6 bases at V and 6 bases at J, with 5 bases between the two ends. CDR1 SNHLY and CDR2 FYNNEI come from the germline V gene. CDR3 nucleotides: TGTGCCAGCAGCCTACCCGGGGAGCTGTTTTTT. Translating it yields CASSLPGELFF.

The V call is TRBV7-2, the J call TRBJ2-1, with D possibly being TRBD2 (5 bases). The germline V and J ends were trimmed by 2 bases and 10 bases, with 18 bases remaining between them. The CDR3 is 15 amino acids. The V gene's germline CDR1 is SGHTA and CDR2 FQGNSA. The CDR3 region is CASSLSEGIHQEQFF. In nucleotides, the CDR3 is TGTGCCAGCAGCTTAAGTGAGGGTATTCATCAGGAGCAGTTCTTC.

This clone was seen a single time. The chain is built from TRBV5-6 and TRBJ2-5, with 9 bases aligning to TRBD2. With V trimmed by 7 bases and J by 5 bases, 9 bases remained unmatched. The CDR3 contains 14 residues. Germline V gene data show CDR1 as SGHDT and CDR2 as YYEEEE. The CDR3 coding sequence is TGTGCCAGCGTACCTAGCGGGGCCGTGGAGACCCAGTACTTC. It encodes CASVPSGAVETQYF.

The rearrangement uses TRBV7-2 and TRBJ1-1; tentatively, D is TRBD1 (6 bases). The CDR3 loop spans 17 amino acids. The germline CDR1 and CDR2 sequences are SGHTA and FQGNSA. V shed 2 bases and J shed 0 bases, with 16 bases lying between them. The CDR3 DNA sequence: TGTGCCAGCAGCTTATATCCTTGGGGGACACTGAACACTGAAGCTTTCTTT. Amino acids: CASSLYPWGTLNTEAFF.

There are a few counts of this clone. The chain couples TRBV7-6 to TRBJ1-6; no reliable D call. The CDR3 length is 16 residues. CDR1 and CDR2 (germline): SGHVS, FNYEAQ. The V end was cut by 5 bases, the J end by 9 bases, with 20 bases between. The CDR3 sequence: CASSLTSSSGLSPLHF. For the CDR3, the DNA is TGTGCCAGCAGCCTGACATCGTCCTCTGGCCTTTCACCCCTCCACTTT.

The V call is TRBV11-2, the J call TRBJ1-2; 8 bases agree with TRBD1. Germline lookup yields CDR1 SGHAT and CDR2 FQNNGV. Trimming took 5 bases from V and 2 from J; bases not matched to a gene: 7. The CDR3 covers 15 residues. As DNA, the CDR3 is TGTGCCAGCAGCACCTACAGGGGGAAGAACTATGGCTACACCTTC. Protein sequence: CASSTYRGKNYGYTF. The full variable domain, its missing parts supplied by reference TRBV11-2 and TRBJ1-2, is EAGVAQSPRYKIIEKRQSVAFWCNPISGHATLYWYQQILGQGPKLLIQFQNNGVVDDSQLPKDRFSAERLKGVDSTLKIQPAKLEDSAVYLCASSTYRGKNYGYTFGSGTRLTVV.

V gene TRBV4-1 combines with J gene TRBJ2-5; 7 bases map to TRBD1. CDR3 length: 16 residues. The germline V gene has CDR1 MGHRA and CDR2 YSYEKL. After removal of 5 bases from V and 3 bases from J, the junction contained 12 bases not matched to a gene. CDR3 amino acids: CASSTRYGTEKETQYF. The CDR3 bases are TGCGCCAGCAGCACACGATATGGGACAGAAAAAGAGACCCAGTACTTC.

This clone was counted between two and nine times. This chain links TRBV7-9 with TRBJ2-1, with D maybe TRBD1 (7 bases). Trimming removed 6 bases from V and 7 bases from J, with 19 bases in between. Germline CDR1 is SEHNR and CDR2 is FQNEAQ (reference sequence). CDR3 length: 15 residues. The CDR3 loop is CASSTTGRFYNEQFF. DNA for the CDR3: TGTGCCAGCAGTACGACAGGGAGGTTTTATAATGAGCAGTTCTTC.

The chain carries TRBV12-5 and TRBJ2-2; D remains ambiguous. The CDR3 has 13 amino acids. Deletions cut 3 bases from V and 6 bases from J, with 8 bases between. The germline CDR1 and CDR2 sequences are LGHNT and FRNRAP. The CDR3, as DNA: TGTGCTAGTGGTTTCCAACGGTCCGGGGAGCTGTTTTTT. This encodes CASGFQRSGELFF.

This clone appeared a few times. The V gene is TRBV9, the J gene TRBJ2-2; D not resolved. Trimming stripped 0 bases from V and 4 bases from J, with 13 bases between. The CDR3 extends over 16 amino acids. CDR1 is SGDLS and CDR2 is YYNGEE in the germline V gene. CDR3 residues: CASSVVAGLSTGELFF. Here the CDR3 DNA reads TGTGCCAGCAGCGTAGTGGCAGGATTAAGCACCGGGGAGCTGTTTTTT. Full variable domain (outside the CDR3, taken from reference TRBV9 and TRBJ2-2): DSGVTQTPKHLITATGQRVTLRCSPRSGDLSVYWYQQSLDQGLQFLIQYYNGEERAKGNILERFSAQQFPDLHSELNLSSLELGDSALYFCASSVVAGLSTGELFFGEGSRLTVL.

The chain has TRBV29-1 and TRBJ2-6; no clear D. Germline-derived CDR1 and CDR2 are SQVTM and ANQGSEA. V lost 6 bases and J 0 bases, leaving 6 bases between the germline ends. CDR3 length: 13 residues. This chain's CDR3 is CSVQVSGANVLTF. The CDR3 region has the DNA TGCAGCGTCCAGGTCTCTGGGGCCAACGTCCTGACTTTC.

The V call is TRBV4-2, the J call TRBJ1-3; TRBD1 is a possible D gene (6 bases). There are 16 residues in the CDR3. CDR1 and CDR2 (germline): LGHNA, YNFKEQ. V lost 1 base and J 0 bases, leaving 10 bases between the germline ends. CDR3 protein: CASSQAQGFSGNTIYF. DNA of the CDR3: TGTGCCAGCAGCCAAGCGCAGGGGTTCTCTGGAAACACCATATATTTT.

V is TRBV7-8 and J is TRBJ1-5; a weak D match, TRBD1 (6 bases). Trimming took 1 base from V and 7 from J, leaving 17 bases between them. CDR3 size: 16 residues. CDR1 SGHVS and CDR2 FQNEAQ come from the germline V gene. CDR3 DNA: TGTGCCAGCAGCTTAGTACGCGCTACCAGGGGCCAGCCCCAGCATTTT. Protein sequence: CASSLVRATRGQPQHF.

This clone has just a few counts. V and J are TRBV4-1 and TRBJ1-1, with D possibly being TRBD1 (5 bases). The V end lost 1 base, the J end lost 4 bases, and 7 bases lay between the germline ends. Germline V CDR1 and CDR2: MGHRA, YSYEKL. This CDR3 is built from 13 residues. The DNA for the CDR3 is TGCGCCAGCAGCCAAGGGGGCCGCACTGAAGCTTTCTTT. As protein: CASSQGGRTEAFF.

This clone was seen once. The gene calls are TRBV11-2 and TRBJ1-4, with TRBD1 as a possible D gene (5 bases). This CDR3 contains 14 residues. Germline V gene data show CDR1 as SGHAT and CDR2 as FQNNGV. With 4 bases removed from V and 4 bases from J, the gap between germline ends came to 10 bases. CDR3 nucleotide sequence: TGTGCCAGCAGCTCTGGGGACTTTAATGAAAAACTGTTTTTT. It is translated as CASSSGDFNEKLFF.

The V call is TRBV11-2, the J call TRBJ2-7; no firm D call. The germline V and J ends were trimmed by 0 bases and 2 bases, with 5 bases remaining between them. The CDR3 contains 13 residues. The germline V gene has CDR1 SGHAT and CDR2 FQNNGV. The CDR3 DNA reads TGTGCCAGCAGCTTAGACTTAGCCTACGAGCAGTACTTC. Protein product: CASSLDLAYEQYF.

This sequence joins TRBV28 and TRBJ1-2, with D unclear. The V end lost 6 bases, the J end lost 8 bases, and 16 bases lay between the germline ends. CDR1 is MDHEN and CDR2 is SYDVKM in the germline V gene. The CDR3 extends over 13 amino acids. CDR3 protein: CASRRADQRGYTF. CDR3 DNA: TGTGCCAGCAGGAGAGCAGACCAGCGAGGCTACACCTTC.

The chain joins TRBV4-1 to TRBJ1-4; D not resolved. V was clipped by 8 bases and J by 11 bases, with 21 bases between them. This CDR3 contains 14 residues. Germline loops: CDR1 MGHRA, CDR2 YSYEKL. The CDR3 region is CASSSTGELGKLFF. The CDR3 region has the DNA TGCGCCAGCTCCTCCACCGGGGAGCTGGGGAAACTGTTTTTT.

This sequence joins TRBV20-1 and TRBJ1-1; D is uncertain. The CDR3 covers 11 residues. Germline CDR1 is DFQATT and CDR2 is SNEGSKA (reference sequence). Trimming removed 2 bases at V and 9 bases at J, with 10 bases between. The chain's CDR3 is CSARLGDKAFF. The CDR3 nucleotides are TGCAGTGCTAGATTGGGCGACAAAGCTTTCTTT.

The genes are TRBV19 and TRBJ2-3, with 10 bases aligning to TRBD2. The CDR3 has 14 amino acids. The V gene end was trimmed by 5 bases and the J gene end by 6 bases; junction bases not matched to a gene: 5. Per the germline V gene, CDR1 is LNHDA and CDR2 is SQIVND (reference sequence). The CDR3 protein is CASSRSGGADTQYF. The DNA of the CDR3 is TGTGCCAGTAGTCGAAGCGGGGGGGCTGATACGCAGTATTTT.

This chain links TRBV7-2 with TRBJ1-1, with D hard to call. Germline V lookup: CDR1 SGHTA, CDR2 FQGNSA. The CDR3 has 13 amino acids. The ends were cut back, 6 bases at V and 1 base at J, with 9 bases in the middle. CDR3 DNA sequence: TGTGCCAGCAGAACCCCGGGGAACACTGAAGCTTTCTTT. It specifies CASRTPGNTEAFF.